The 13 T cell receptor beta chains in this list originate from one sample, sequenced in a study of CD8 T cells in ankylosing spondylitis (dated by TCRdb to the late 2010s). The library was produced with 5' RACE. Instrument used: Illumina HiSeq 2500. TCRdb trimmed public reads at Q25 via fastp, called clones via MiXCR and kept in-frame beta chains. Each record represents a unique CDR3 protein, reported with the most common genes and DNA among its rows. The sample contains about 130,000 distinct CDR3 sequences, around 7% of them found a single time. The ten largest clones capture more than 10% of the sample. The sequencing sample was made of blood, either unsorted or a sorted T cell fraction (not recorded which). The receptors derive from a male donor with ankylosing spondylitis or in good health (not recorded which).

Ten or more counts support this clonotype. The rearrangement uses TRBV5-5 and TRBJ2-5; no reliable D call. The V end was cut by 0 bases, the J end by 7 bases, with 7 bases between. Germline V lookup: CDR1 SGHKS, CDR2 YYEKEE (reference sequence). This CDR3 is 12 amino acids long. The CDR3 is CASSLDEWTQYF. CDR3 sequence (DNA): TGTGCCAGCAGCTTGGACGAGTGGACCCAGTACTTC.

This clonotype was detected a few times. A much more abundant neighbour one base away suggests this may be a read error. The J gene is TRBJ1-2, the V gene TRBV5-1; D call uncertain. Germline V gives CDR1 SGHRS, CDR2 YFSETQ. The CDR3 is made up of 15 amino acids. CDR3 nucleotides: TGCGCCAGCAGCAGGGAAATGACGGCTAACTATGGCTCCACCTTC. Protein: CASSREMTANYGSTF.

This clonotype was seen repeatedly, ten times or more. V usage is TRBV19 and J usage is TRBJ2-7, with 8 bases that match TRBD2. The V segment lost 5 bases and the J segment 2 bases; nucleotides outside the gene matches: 5. This CDR3 is 14 amino acids long. Germline V gene lookup returns CDR1 LNHDA and CDR2 SQIVND (reference sequence). CDR3 amino acids: CASSVPGLAYEQYF. As DNA, the CDR3 is TGTGCCAGTAGTGTTCCGGGACTAGCCTACGAGCAGTACTTC.

The table lists this clonotype with many counts. This sequence joins TRBV10-3 and TRBJ2-2, with 9 bases identical to TRBD2. V lost 2 bases, J lost 5 bases, and 6 bases stayed unmatched. CDR1 ENHRY and CDR2 SYGVKD come from the germline V gene. The CDR3 spans 16 residues. CDR3 bases: TGTGCCATCAGTGAGACGGGACTAGCAGATACCGGGGAGCTGTTTTTT. Translated, it gives CAISETGLADTGELFF.

Ten or more counts support this clonotype. The chain is built from TRBV6-5 and TRBJ1-1; 11 nucleotides agree with TRBD1. Germline lookup yields CDR1 MNHEY and CDR2 SVGAGI. This CDR3 contains 16 residues. Trimming removed 1 base from V and 4 bases from J; junction bases left unmatched: 5. CDR3 amino acids: CASSYYSGTGGTEAFF. The CDR3 DNA reads as TGTGCCAGCAGTTACTATTCCGGGACAGGGGGCACTGAAGCTTTCTTT.

This clonotype was observed many times. The CDR3 is CASGQGFNEQFF. Written as DNA, the CDR3 is TGTGCCAGTGGACAGGGGTTCAATGAGCAGTTCTTC. The chain is built from TRBV27 and TRBJ2-1; 9 bases are a match to TRBD1. V was pared by 9 bases and J by 6 bases, with 3 bases of the junction left unmatched. The CDR3 covers 12 residues. Germline V CDR1 and CDR2: MNHEY, SMNVEV (reference sequence).

At least ten counts were recorded for this clonotype. V is TRBV5-1 and J is TRBJ2-1; 9 bases are shared with TRBD1. V was clipped by 5 bases and J by 4 bases; unmatched bases: 4. The CDR3 covers 14 residues. Germline V lookup: CDR1 SGHRS, CDR2 YFSETQ. DNA for the CDR3: TGCGCCAGCAGACAGGGGGCGGAATACAATGAGCAGTTCTTC. As protein: CASRQGAEYNEQFF.

This clonotype was detected ten times or more. The chain employs TRBV11-2 and TRBJ2-5; D possibly corresponds to TRBD2 (5 bases). The CDR3 runs to 16 residues. Germline V gene sequence: CDR1 SGHAT, CDR2 FQNNGV. V was clipped by 1 base and J by 7 bases, with 19 bases between them. DNA for the CDR3: TGTGCCAGCAGCTTAGGGAGCGCTTGGGCGGGTGGGACCCAGTACTTC. It is translated as CASSLGSAWAGGTQYF.

This clonotype was counted at least ten times. The J gene is TRBJ2-1, the V gene TRBV6-2 or TRBV6-3; D gene ambiguous. V lost 0 bases and J 3 bases, leaving 6 bases between the germline ends. Looked up from germline, CDR1 is MNHEY and CDR2 is SVGEGT. The CDR3 has 14 amino acids. The CDR3 spells CASSYSSDYNEQFF. DNA for the CDR3: TGTGCCAGCAGTTACTCGTCGGACTACAATGAGCAGTTCTTC.

The chain couples TRBV12-3 or TRBV12-4 to TRBJ2-2; 7 bases agree with TRBD2. CDR3 length: 15 amino acids. V lost 2 bases and J lost 6; bases outside the gene matches: 6. The CDR3 is CASSLPGGRAGELFF. CDR3 sequence (DNA): TGTGCCAGCAGTTTACCGGGGGGTCGGGCCGGGGAGCTGTTTTTT.

In this sample, this clonotype turned up many times. The chain links TRBV2 to TRBJ1-1; tentative D call: TRBD1 (5 bases). The CDR3 is 18 amino acids. The germline V gene has CDR1 SNHLY and CDR2 FYNNEI. The germline V and J ends were trimmed by 5 bases and 0 bases, with 22 bases remaining between them. The CDR3 nucleotides are TGTGCCAGCAGTCCCCTTCAAGGGGTGAGGCTTATGAACACTGAAGCTTTCTTT. It specifies CASSPLQGVRLMNTEAFF.

This clonotype was seen many times. The V and J genes are TRBV7-3 and TRBJ2-2, with TRBD2 identical over 8 bases. Trimming removed 4 bases from V and 1 base from J; junction bases left unmatched: 8. The length of the CDR3 is 17 residues. The germline V gene has CDR1 SGHTA and CDR2 FQGTGA. Here the CDR3 DNA reads TGTGCCAGCAGCTCGACTAGCGACCGACGGAACACCGGGGAGCTGTTTTTT. This encodes CASSSTSDRRNTGELFF.

This clonotype was detected ten times or more. The V gene is TRBV20-1, the J gene TRBJ2-4; D is uncertain. Trimming stripped 0 bases from V and 2 bases from J, with 11 bases between. The CDR3 extends over 15 amino acids. Per germline, CDR1 DFQATT and CDR2 SNEGSKA (reference sequence). DNA of the CDR3: TGCAGTGCTAGAGATTGGGGTGACCCCAAAAACATTCAGTACTTC. Its translation: CSARDWGDPKNIQYF.